This T cell receptor beta chain derives from a study of T cells in Graves' hyperthyroidism and ophthalmopathy (dated by TCRdb to the late 2010s). About the full investigation: Peripheral blood samples were taken at initial diagnosis, before any treatment was given. TCR V-J signatures able to tell the groups apart were searched for in a discovery cohort of 100 patients, of whom more than 40 had Graves' ophthalmopathy and under 65 had stable Graves' hyperthyroidism. After blood sampling, hyperthyroidism patients were treated with methimazole at a starting dose of 30 mg daily, and ophthalmopathy patients were treated with high-dose intravenous methylprednisolone. The 100 discovery patients were randomly divided into training and test sets at a 7:3 ratio. Thyroid tissue and blood T-cell repertoires from six Graves' hyperthyroidism patients were also compared in the study. According to the paper, TCR Vbeta CDR3 sequencing was carried out on some 130 peripheral blood samples, which came from fewer than 50 ophthalmopathy, 70 to 80 hyperthyroidism and about 17 progressor patients. Prospective prediction of ophthalmopathy was tested in an independent validation cohort of fewer than 20 hyperthyroidism patients and 15 to 17 patients who later progressed to ophthalmopathy. The investigation overall reported the following: Blood samples also contained most of the expanded thyroid clonotypes (frequency above 0.001), which suggests that blood repertoires may reflect thyroid immune responses. No statistical method was used to fix the sample size in advance, and group allocation was not hidden from the investigators. A model built on a 13 V-J signature distinguished ophthalmopathy from stable hyperthyroidism, reaching 85% to 90% sensitivity and around 81% specificity in cross-validation and 80%/75% in testing. In validation, the model predicted progression to ophthalmopathy with 65% to 71% sensitivity and about 72% specificity, a median of 6.5 months before onset.

Reading the germline V gene gives CDR1 KGHSH and CDR2 LQKENI. The CDR3 starts with the cysteine, ends with the phenylalanine, and has 13 residues. The sequence is cut down to CDR3 DNA, 39 bases in frame from base 1. V is shortened by 4 bases, J by 6 bases, and the region joining them spans 12 bases. Moderately to severely active disease, a Clinical Activity Score of at least 3, a NOSPECS grade of at least 4, and a duration under 3 months were present in ophthalmopathy patients. The study excluded patients with uncontrolled infections, other autoimmune diseases, pregnancy or lactation. Diagnoses were based on clinical symptoms, serum thyroxine and TRAb, thyroid ultrasound and orbital computed tomography. PBMCs were separated from 8 to 10 ml of fresh peripheral blood using Ficoll-Paque density gradient centrifugation. Total RNA was extracted with Trizol reagent, and quality was checked on an Agilent 2100 Bioanalyzer.

This clonotype was observed many times. The antigen it binds to is not known. No base quality values were provided; no much bigger clone lies one nucleotide off. TCR beta CDR3 regions were amplified from RNA transcripts. For the first round of RT-PCR on the TCR CDR3, the HTBI primer set was used together with the Qiagen OneStep RT-PCR kit. A second multiplex PCR round built the libraries, followed by size selection and purification. Libraries were sequenced paired-end with 100 bp reads on an Illumina HiSeq2000. As for the original processing: Raw data were processed with SOAPnuke, discarding reads with adapters, uncalled bases, mean Phred below 15, or no exact constant-primer or identifier match. COPE v1.2.5 was used to merge the high-quality paired reads, and each unique nucleotide sequence was defined as a clonotype. MiTCR v1.1 was used to align the clonotypes against IMGT TRBV, TRBD and TRBJ reference segments. The analysis included only V-J combinations with a frequency above 0.0001, which together covered about 99% of the repertoires. A TCS score was defined as the ratio between F50 (clonal expansion) and ExV (chaos), using BLOSUM62-based TCRdist between CDR3 peptides within each V-J. Welch's t-statistics and random forest reduced just over 500 V-J features to 13, which were used in a naive Bayes classifier (R e1071). The Morisita-Horn index was used to measure how similar the thyroid and blood repertoires were. TCRdb reran the public reads through fastp at Q25 and MiXCR, keeping productive beta chains. Rows merge per CDR3 protein into single entries with the most common DNA and genes. The V and J calls follow TCRdb's processing rather than the paper's. The sample table records around 610,000 distinct CDR3 sequences; roughly 14% of these occur just once. Over 3.5% of the sample lies in the top ten.

The receptor was isolated from a woman aged 40 to 55 with Graves' ophthalmopathy. The sequence links TRBV18 to TRBJ1-1; TRBD1 might be the D gene, on 5 matching bases. The sequenced sample was blood. The base sequence is TGTGCCAGCTCACAAGGCAGGGACGCTGAAGCTTTCTTT. Its coded protein is CASSQGRDAEAFF.